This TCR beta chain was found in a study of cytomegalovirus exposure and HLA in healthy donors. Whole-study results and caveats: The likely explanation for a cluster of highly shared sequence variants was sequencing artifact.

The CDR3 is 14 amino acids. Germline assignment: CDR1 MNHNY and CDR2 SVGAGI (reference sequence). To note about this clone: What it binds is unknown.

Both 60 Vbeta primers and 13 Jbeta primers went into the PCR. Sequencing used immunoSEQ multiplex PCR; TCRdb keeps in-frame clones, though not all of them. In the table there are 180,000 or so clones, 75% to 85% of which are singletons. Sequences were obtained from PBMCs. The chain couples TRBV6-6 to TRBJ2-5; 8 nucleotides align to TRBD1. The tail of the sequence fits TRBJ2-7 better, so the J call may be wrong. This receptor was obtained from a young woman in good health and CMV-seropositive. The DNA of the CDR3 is TGTGCCAGCAGTACAGGGGGAGTGTTGTCCGAGCAGTACTTC. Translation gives CASSTGGVLSEQYF.